These T cell receptor beta chains were read from a single sample in a study of blood T cell repertoires in COVID-19. TCRdb keeps only in-frame clones here, not all; method: immunoSEQ multiplex PCR. The table includes some 150,000 clones, over 70% detected once. Sample: peripheral blood. The receptors were gathered from a man aged 45-65 years with active COVID-19. The CDR3 runs from the conserved cysteine through the conserved F or W. The D gene is left open where the match is weak. Not every row has a clone size; where given, it reads once, few, many or a size class.

clone_size	v_call	d_call	j_call	cdr3_aa	cdr3_nt
NA	TRBV4-1	NA	TRBJ1-4	CASSQILRDIYEKLFF	TGCGCCAGCAGCCAGATCCTCCGGGACATTTATGAAAAACTGTTTTTT
NA	TRBV6-5	NA	TRBJ1-5	CASSFSTLNQPQHF	TGTGCCAGCAGTTTTTCGACACTCAATCAGCCCCAGCATTTT
NA	TRBV3-1/TRBV3-2	TRBD2	TRBJ2-2	CASSQESGGANTGELFF	TGTGCCAGCAGCCAAGAGAGCGGGGGGGCCAACACCGGGGAGCTGTTTTTT
NA	TRBV24-1	TRBD1	TRBJ1-6	CAKRQGNSPLHF	TGTGCCAAACGACAGGGGAATTCACCCCTCCACTTT
NA	TRBV28	NA	TRBJ1-1	CASISWQGGTEAFF	TGTGCCAGCATCTCCTGGCAGGGAGGCACTGAAGCTTTCTTT
NA	TRBV7-9	NA	TRBJ1-2	CASPRGGLGGYTF	TGTGCCAGCCCCCGGGGAGGACTAGGAGGCTACACCTTC
few	TRBV19	NA	TRBJ2-3	CATSGYEGTDTQYF	TGTGCCACCAGTGGGTATGAGGGCACAGATACGCAGTATTTT
NA	TRBV7-8	NA	TRBJ2-7	CASLRIAGTKESEQYF	TGTGCCAGCCTAAGAATCGCGGGGACCAAAGAGAGCGAGCAGTACTTC
NA	TRBV27	NA	TRBJ2-7	CASSRRRWGEYF	TGTGCCAGCAGTCGAAGGCGGTGGGGCGAGTACTTC
NA	TRBV5-1	TRBD1	TRBJ1-5	CASSSGTGNQPQHF	TGCGCCAGCAGTTCCGGGACAGGGAATCAGCCCCAGCATTTT
NA	TRBV9	NA	TRBJ1-6	CASSVDARSEDPLHF	TGTGCCAGCAGCGTAGATGCGCGGTCAGAAGATCCCCTCCACTTT